This TCR beta chain was identified in a study of blood T cell repertoires in COVID-19. Study in general: T cells, B-cell-depleted T cells, or PBMCs provided the cDNA or gDNA that served as material.

Recruitment covered about 26 US areas and drew participants whose ages spanned roughly 18 to 100 years. V shed 7 bases and J 6 bases; nucleotides not matched to a gene: 8. The CDR3 sequence is 14 residues long. Germline values: CDR1 MNHEY, CDR2 SVGAGI. Per the original methods: For nucleated cells, counts were estimated from reference gene primer amplification. Measured with immunoSEQ multiplex PCR; TCRdb has only the in-frame clones, and not every one. The V and J calls and clone size come from that table; D and trimming were worked out from the DNA. The table has approximately 200,000 clones, about four fifths seen once; the top ten hold roughly 1.3%.

The V call is TRBV6-5, the J call TRBJ1-4; 7 nucleotides match TRBD1. This TCR was sampled from a woman between 40 and 50 years old with acute COVID-19. Source material: PBMCs or T cells enriched from blood (not recorded which). CDR3 loop: CASIAGTADEKLFF. As DNA, the CDR3 is TGTGCCAGCATAGCCGGGACAGCTGATGAAAAACTGTTTTTT.